This T cell receptor beta chain was recovered during a study of monozygotic twins with inflammatory bowel disease. Study findings and constraints: Healthy co-twins exceeded IBD patients in TCRbeta diversity as measured by inverse Simpson.

Someone took a 2.5 ml blood sample from each of the donors. Regarding this clonotype: Its cognate antigen is unknown.

Each CDR3 protein gets one entry in TCRdb, which reprocessed the 5' RACE reads and gives no DNA. In total, the table holds about 210,000 distinct CDR3 sequences. The V gene's germline CDR1 is SGDLS and CDR2 YYNGEE. The CDR3 consists of 15 residues. This rearrangement joins TRBV9 to TRBJ2-7; without DNA, the TCRdb call of TRBD1 cannot be checked. Sequencing was carried out using blood. This receptor was taken from a human donor with ulcerative colitis or Crohn's disease, or a healthy co-twin of an affected twin (not recorded which). CDR3 sequence: CASSLAGTTLYEQYF.